The present entry profiles one TCR beta chain with its context. The germline V gene has CDR1 SGHDT and CDR2 YYEEEE. This CDR3 region has 13 residues. V was pared by 4 bases and J by 8 bases, with 13 bases between. This table comes from immunoSEQ multiplex PCR, and its TCRdb copy is limited to in-frame clones, with some not included. The table records approximately 46,000 clones, around 93% of them present only once. The sample comes from a study of human thymus T cells. The V and J genes are TRBV5-6 and TRBJ1-3; possibly TRBD1 for D (6 bases). The clonotype was recovered from a girl less than two years old with a congenital heart defect but otherwise immunologically healthy. What was sequenced was blood. CDR3 residues: CASSLWGADTIYF. CDR3 DNA sequence: TGTGCCAGCAGCCTTTGGGGGGCAGACACCATATATTTT. Full variable domain (rest looked up from reference TRBV5-6 and TRBJ1-3): DAGVTQSPTHLIKTRGQQVTLRCSPKSGHDTVSWYQQALGQGPQFIFQYYEEEERQRGNFPDRFSGHQFPNYSSELNVNALLLGDSALYLCASSLWGADTIYFGEGSWLTVV.